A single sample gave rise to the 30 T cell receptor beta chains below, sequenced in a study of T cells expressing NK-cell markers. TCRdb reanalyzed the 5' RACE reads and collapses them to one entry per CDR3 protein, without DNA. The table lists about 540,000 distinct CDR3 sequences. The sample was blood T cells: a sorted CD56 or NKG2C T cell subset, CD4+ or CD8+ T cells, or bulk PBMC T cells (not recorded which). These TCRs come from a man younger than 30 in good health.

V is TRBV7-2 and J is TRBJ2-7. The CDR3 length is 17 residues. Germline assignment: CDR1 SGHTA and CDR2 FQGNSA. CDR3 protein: CASRGIHDGLSSYEQYF.

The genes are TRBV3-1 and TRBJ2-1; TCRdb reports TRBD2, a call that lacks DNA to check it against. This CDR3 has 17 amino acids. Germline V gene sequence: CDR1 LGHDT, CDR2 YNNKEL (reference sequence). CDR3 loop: CASSQELLAGGPNEQFF.

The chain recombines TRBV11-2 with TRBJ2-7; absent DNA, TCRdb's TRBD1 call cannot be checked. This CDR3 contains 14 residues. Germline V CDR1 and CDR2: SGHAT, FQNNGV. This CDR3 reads CATSLGQGIFEQYF.

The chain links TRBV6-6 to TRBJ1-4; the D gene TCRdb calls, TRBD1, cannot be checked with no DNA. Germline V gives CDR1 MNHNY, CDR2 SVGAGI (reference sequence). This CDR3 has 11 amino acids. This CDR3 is CASRDHEKLFF.

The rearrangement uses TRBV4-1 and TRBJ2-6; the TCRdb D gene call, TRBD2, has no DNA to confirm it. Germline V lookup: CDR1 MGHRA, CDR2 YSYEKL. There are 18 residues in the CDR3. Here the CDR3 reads CASSQEGAIPSGANVLTF.

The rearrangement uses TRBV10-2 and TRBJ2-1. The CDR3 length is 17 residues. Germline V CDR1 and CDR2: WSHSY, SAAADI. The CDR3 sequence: CASSDLSRSGSYNEQFF.

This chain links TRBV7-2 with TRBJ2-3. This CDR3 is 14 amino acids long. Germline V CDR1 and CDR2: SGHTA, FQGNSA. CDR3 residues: CASSLSRSTDTQYF.

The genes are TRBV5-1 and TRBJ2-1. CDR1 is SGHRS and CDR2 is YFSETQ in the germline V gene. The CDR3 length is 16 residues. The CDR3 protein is CASREATSASYNEQFF.

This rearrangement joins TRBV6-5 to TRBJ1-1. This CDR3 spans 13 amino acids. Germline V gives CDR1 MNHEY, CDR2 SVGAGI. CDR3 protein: CASSYRGLDEAFF.

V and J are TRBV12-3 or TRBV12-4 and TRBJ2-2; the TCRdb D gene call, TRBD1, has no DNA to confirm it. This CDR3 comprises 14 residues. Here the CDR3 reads CASSYGDGDRELFF.

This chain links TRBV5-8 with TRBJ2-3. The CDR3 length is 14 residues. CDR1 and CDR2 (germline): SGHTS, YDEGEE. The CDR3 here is CASSLSGSSDTQYF.

CDR3 sequence reads: CASSQTRVVETQYF. The chain joins TRBV27 to TRBJ2-5; with no DNA, the TCRdb D assignment of TRBD1 cannot be verified. Germline lookup yields CDR1 MNHEY and CDR2 SMNVEV (reference sequence). The CDR3 consists of 14 residues.

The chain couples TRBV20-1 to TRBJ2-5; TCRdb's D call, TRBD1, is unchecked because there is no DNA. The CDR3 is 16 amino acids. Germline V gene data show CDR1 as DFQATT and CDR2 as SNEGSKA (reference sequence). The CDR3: CSARVRGREYQETQYF.

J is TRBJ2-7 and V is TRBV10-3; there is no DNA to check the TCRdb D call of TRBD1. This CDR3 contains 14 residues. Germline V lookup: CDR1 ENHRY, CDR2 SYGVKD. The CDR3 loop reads CAIGGGAQSYEQYF.

CDR3 in amino acids: CAISEIDRMNTEAFF. The chain joins TRBV10-3 to TRBJ1-1; TCRdb proposes TRBD1, but this gene call is untestable without DNA. The CDR3 runs 15 residues. From germline, CDR1 is ENHRY and CDR2 SYGVKD.

The CDR3 sequence is CSTRRGLAGIQETQYF. The chain carries TRBV20-1 and TRBJ2-5; with no DNA, the TCRdb D assignment of TRBD2 cannot be verified. This CDR3 region has 16 residues. Looked up from germline, CDR1 is DFQATT and CDR2 is SNEGSKA (reference sequence).

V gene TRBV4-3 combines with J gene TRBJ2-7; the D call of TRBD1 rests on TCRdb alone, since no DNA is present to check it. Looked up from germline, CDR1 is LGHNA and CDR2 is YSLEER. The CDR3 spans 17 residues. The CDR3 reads CASSQEEAGDRVIEQYF.

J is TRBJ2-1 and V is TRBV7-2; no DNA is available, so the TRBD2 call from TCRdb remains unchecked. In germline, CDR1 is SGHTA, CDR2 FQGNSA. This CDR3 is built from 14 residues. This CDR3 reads CASSPGILAGPQFF.

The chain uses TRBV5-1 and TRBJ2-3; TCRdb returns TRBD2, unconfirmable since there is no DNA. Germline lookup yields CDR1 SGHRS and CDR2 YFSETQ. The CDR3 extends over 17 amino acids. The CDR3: CASSLGSSGPAGDTQYF.

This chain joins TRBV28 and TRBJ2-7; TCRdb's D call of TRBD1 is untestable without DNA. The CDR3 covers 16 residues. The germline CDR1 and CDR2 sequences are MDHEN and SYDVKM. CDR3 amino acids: CASSTGTGKFMYEQYF.

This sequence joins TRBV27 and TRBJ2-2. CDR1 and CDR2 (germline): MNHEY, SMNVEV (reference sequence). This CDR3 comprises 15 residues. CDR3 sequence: CASSPEILPTGELFF.

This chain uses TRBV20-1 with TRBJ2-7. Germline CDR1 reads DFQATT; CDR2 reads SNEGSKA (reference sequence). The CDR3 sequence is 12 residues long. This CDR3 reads CSATKSSYEQYF.

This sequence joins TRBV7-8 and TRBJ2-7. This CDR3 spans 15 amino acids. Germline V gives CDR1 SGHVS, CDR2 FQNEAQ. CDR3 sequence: CASSLAGMSTGEQYF.

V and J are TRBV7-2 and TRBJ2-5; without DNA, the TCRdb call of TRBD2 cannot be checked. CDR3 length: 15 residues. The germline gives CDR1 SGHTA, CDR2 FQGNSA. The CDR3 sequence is CASSLAPSGAQTQYF. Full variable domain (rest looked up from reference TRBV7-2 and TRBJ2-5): GAGVSQSPSNKVTEKGKDVELRCDPISGHTALYWYRQSLGQGLEFLIYFQGNSAPDKSGLPSDRFSAERTGGSVSTLTIQRTQQEDSAVYLCASSLAPSGAQTQYFGPGTRLLVL.

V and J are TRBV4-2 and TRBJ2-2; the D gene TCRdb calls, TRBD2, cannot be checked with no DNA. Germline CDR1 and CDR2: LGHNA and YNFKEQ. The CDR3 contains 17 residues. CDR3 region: CASSSFSGSGGTGELFF.

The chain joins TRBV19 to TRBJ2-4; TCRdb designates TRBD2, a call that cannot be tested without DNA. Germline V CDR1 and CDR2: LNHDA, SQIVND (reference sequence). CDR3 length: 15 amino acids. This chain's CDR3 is CASSITRGWENIQYF.

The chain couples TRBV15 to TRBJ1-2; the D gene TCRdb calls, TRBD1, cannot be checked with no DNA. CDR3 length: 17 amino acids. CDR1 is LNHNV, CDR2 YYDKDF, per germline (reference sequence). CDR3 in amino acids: CATSREPYRTGEKGYTF.

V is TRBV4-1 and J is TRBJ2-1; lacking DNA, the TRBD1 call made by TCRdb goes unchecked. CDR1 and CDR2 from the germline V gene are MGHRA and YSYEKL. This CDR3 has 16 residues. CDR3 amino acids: CASSPGPGIRYNEQFF.

The CDR3 is CASSKGTQDTQYF. V gene TRBV28 combines with J gene TRBJ2-3. This CDR3 region has 13 residues. Germline values: CDR1 MDHEN, CDR2 SYDVKM.

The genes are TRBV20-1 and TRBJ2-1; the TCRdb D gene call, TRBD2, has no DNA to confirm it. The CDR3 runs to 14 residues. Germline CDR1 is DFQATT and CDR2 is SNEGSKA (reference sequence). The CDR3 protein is CSAYKRERDNEQFF.